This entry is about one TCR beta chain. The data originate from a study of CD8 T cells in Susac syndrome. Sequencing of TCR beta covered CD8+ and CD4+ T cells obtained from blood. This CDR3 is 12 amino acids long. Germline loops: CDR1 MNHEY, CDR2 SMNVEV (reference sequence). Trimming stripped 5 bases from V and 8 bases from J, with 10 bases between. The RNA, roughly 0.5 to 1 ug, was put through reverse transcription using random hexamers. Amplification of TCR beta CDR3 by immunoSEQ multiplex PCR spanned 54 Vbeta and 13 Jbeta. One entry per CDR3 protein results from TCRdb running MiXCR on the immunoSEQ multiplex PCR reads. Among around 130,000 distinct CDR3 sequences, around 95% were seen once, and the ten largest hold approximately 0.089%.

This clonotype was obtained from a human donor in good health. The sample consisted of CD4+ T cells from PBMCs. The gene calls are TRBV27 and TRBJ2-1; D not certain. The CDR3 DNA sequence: TGTGCCAGCAGTCTGACCCGGGATGAGCAGTTCTTC. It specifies CASSLTRDEQFF.